This T cell receptor (beta chain) is from a study of cytomegalovirus exposure and HLA in healthy donors. From germline, CDR1 is GTSNPN and CDR2 SVGIG (reference sequence). With 0 bases removed from V and 7 bases from J, the gap between germline ends came to 21 bases. CDR3 size: 17 residues. The study ran its PCR with 60 Vbeta and 13 Jbeta primers. Some clones are missing from TCRdb's copy, which holds only in-frame ones; the method was immunoSEQ multiplex PCR. The sample has 130,000 or so clones; about 70% are singletons. The chain carries TRBV30 and TRBJ1-4, with D possibly matching TRBD1 (6 bases). The clonotype originates from a woman between 40 and 55 years old in good health and CMV-seronegative. Input material: PBMCs. The CDR3 spells CAWSVRGSRAYIEKLFF. The CDR3 nucleotides are TGTGCCTGGAGTGTAAGGGGGTCGCGGGCGTATATTGAAAAACTGTTTTTT.